The next 22 T cell receptor beta chains were all read from a single sample in a study of beta chain features in type 1 diabetes. The antigens of these receptors remain unknown. The entirety of the isolated RNA underwent reverse transcription, so expressed TCRB transcripts were sequenced. The method was immunoSEQ multiplex PCR; TCRdb's version includes in-frame clones alone and lacks a portion of them. Among a few hundred thousand clones, approximately 16% were seen once, and the ten largest hold about 0.078%. Study findings and constraints: Significant though moderate, a shortening of TCRB CDR3s appeared in all four CD4+ subsets of Type 1 diabetes patients.

Specimen: naive CD4+ T cells from blood. The receptors were sampled from a man aged 25 to 40 with type 1 diabetes.

The rearrangement uses TRBV25-1 and TRBJ1-1, with 11 bases that match TRBD1. The CDR3 extends over 18 amino acids. Germline CDR1 reads MGHDK; CDR2 reads SYGVNS. The trim removed 4 bases at V and 1 base at J, leaving 11 bases unmatched. CDR3 amino acids: CASSATLGQGAGNTEAFF. CDR3 nucleotide sequence: TGTGCCAGCAGTGCCACTTTAGGACAGGGGGCAGGGAACACTGAAGCTTTCTTT.

The chain employs TRBV25-1 and TRBJ2-3; no firm D call. This CDR3 is built from 13 residues. CDR1 and CDR2 (germline): MGHDK, SYGVNS. V lost 4 bases to trimming and J lost 4 bases, with 9 bases between them. CDR3 sequence: CASSGRIADTQYF. CDR3 nucleotides: TGTGCCAGCAGTGGACGAATAGCAGATACGCAGTATTTT.

This clone has a handful of counts. The V call is TRBV7-2, the J call TRBJ2-5, with D perhaps matching TRBD2 (7 bases). The CDR3 sequence is 14 residues long. The V end was cut by 1 base, the J end by 7 bases, with 13 bases between. CDR1 and CDR2 from the germline V gene are SGHTA and FQGNSA. CDR3 sequence reads: CASSLGAGASTQYF. The CDR3 DNA sequence: TGTGCCAGCAGCTTAGGCGCGGGGGCCTCGACCCAGTACTTC.

The V call is TRBV23-1, the J call TRBJ1-1, with D unresolved. TRBV23-1 is sorted into the ORF group, with uncertain function. The CDR3 is 10 residues long. Between the trimmed V and J ends, which lost 8 bases and 6 bases, there was a span of 7 bases. The CDR3 DNA reads TGCGCCAGCGCCTCAGCTGAAGCTTTCTTT. This encodes CASASAEAFF.

This chain links TRBV28 with TRBJ2-1; no clear D gene. This CDR3 spans 12 amino acids. Trimming pared 6 bases from V and 4 bases from J, leaving 7 bases between. Germline CDR1 MDHEN, CDR2 SYDVKM. The DNA of the CDR3 is TGTGCCAGCAGCCCCATATACAATGAGCAGTTCTTC. Translating gives CASSPIYNEQFF.

The J gene is TRBJ2-4, the V gene TRBV7-9, with a weak D call TRBD1 (5 bases). The CDR3 is made up of 18 amino acids. The germline V gene has CDR1 SEHNR and CDR2 FQNEAQ (reference sequence). The germline V and J ends were trimmed by 1 base and 3 bases, with 19 bases remaining between them. CDR3 protein: CASSLVVLGRDVKNIQYF. DNA of the CDR3: TGTGCCAGCAGCTTAGTTGTTCTTGGCAGGGATGTCAAAAACATTCAGTACTTC.

This clone was observed a handful of times. V usage is TRBV5-1 and J usage is TRBJ2-7; D not resolved. Germline values: CDR1 SGHRS, CDR2 YFSETQ. The V end was cut by 4 bases, the J end by 1 base, with 12 bases between. This CDR3 is built from 14 residues. The CDR3 DNA reads TGCGCCAGCAGCACCGGGCCGATGTCCTACGAGCAGTACTTC. It specifies CASSTGPMSYEQYF. Variable domain in full (rest from reference TRBV5-1 and TRBJ2-7): KAGVTQTPRYLIKTRGQQVTLSCSPISGHRSVSWYQQTPGQGLQFLFEYFSETQRNKGNFPGRFSGRQFSNSRSEMNVSTLELGDSALYLCASSTGPMSYEQYFGPGTRLTVT.

This clone was counted a few times. The V call is TRBV15, the J call TRBJ2-5; 8 bases line up with TRBD1. V dropped 2 bases and J dropped 5; count of bases not matched to a gene: 7. CDR1 LNHNV and CDR2 YYDKDF come from the germline V gene (reference sequence). There are 15 residues in the CDR3. The CDR3 nucleotides read TGTGCCACCAGCAGATACGGACAGGGAAAGGAGACCCAGTACTTC. Protein: CATSRYGQGKETQYF.

Note on this clone: The sample holds other DNA sequences that translate to the same CDR3. The chain is built from TRBV14 and TRBJ2-5, with D hard to call. The CDR3 runs to 12 residues. Germline lookup yields CDR1 SGHDN and CDR2 FVKESK. The V end lost 1 base, the J end lost 1 base, and 1 base lay between the germline ends. The CDR3 DNA follows: TGTGCCAGCAGCCAAGGCCAAGAGACCCAGTACTTC. Translation gives CASSQGQETQYF.

The sample holds a few counts of this clone. The gene calls are TRBV11-2 and TRBJ2-3; perhaps TRBD2 as D (6 bases). Germline V gene sequence: CDR1 SGHAT, CDR2 FQNNGV. The germline V and J ends were trimmed by 2 bases and 3 bases, with 12 bases remaining between them. The CDR3 runs 15 residues. The CDR3 reads CASSLKLASTDTQYF. CDR3 bases: TGTGCCAGCAGCTTAAAGCTAGCGTCAACAGATACGCAGTATTTT.

The chain uses TRBV18 and TRBJ2-3; no reliable D call. Per the germline V gene, CDR1 is KGHSH and CDR2 is LQKENI. Trimming cost V 1 base and J 0 bases, with 8 bases left between them. The CDR3 has 15 residues. CDR3 sequence reads: CASSPLASSTDTQYF. The CDR3 DNA follows: TGTGCCAGCTCACCACTGGCGTCAAGCACAGATACGCAGTATTTT.

This clone has just a few counts. The chain is built from TRBV11-1 and TRBJ2-1; D is unresolved. CDR3 length: 14 amino acids. With 7 bases removed from V and 2 bases from J, the gap between germline ends came to 12 bases. CDR1 SGHAT and CDR2 FQDESV come from the germline V gene (reference sequence). CDR3 protein: CASTERPTYNEQFF. The CDR3 coding sequence is TGTGCCAGCACCGAGAGGCCCACCTACAATGAGCAGTTCTTC.

V is TRBV7-2 and J is TRBJ2-1, with D possibly matching TRBD2 (6 bases). In germline, CDR1 is SGHTA, CDR2 FQGNSA. There are 14 residues in the CDR3. V lost 4 bases and J lost 5, with 12 bases in between. The DNA for the CDR3 is TGTGCCAGCAGCTCCTTAGCGGTAAACAATGAGCAGTTCTTC. Protein: CASSSLAVNNEQFF.

The rearrangement links TRBV2 to TRBJ2-3; 14 bases align to TRBD2. Looked up from germline, CDR1 is SNHLY and CDR2 is FYNNEI. CDR3 length: 15 residues. The trim removed 4 bases at V and 4 bases at J, leaving 1 base unmatched. The CDR3 here is CASSGTSGRPDTQYF. DNA for the CDR3: TGTGCCAGCAGTGGGACTAGCGGGAGGCCAGATACGCAGTATTTT.

The table lists this clone with a few counts. CDR3 protein: CASSRGSPTGELFF. Written as DNA, the CDR3 is TGTGCCAGCAGCCGCGGGAGTCCCACCGGGGAGCTGTTTTTT. This chain links TRBV13 with TRBJ2-2, with 7 nucleotides matching TRBD2. Trimming at V came to 5 bases and at J to 4 bases, leaving 4 bases not matched to a gene. Germline loops: CDR1 PRHDT, CDR2 FYEKMQ (reference sequence). The CDR3 covers 14 residues.

The J gene is TRBJ2-3, the V gene TRBV29-1; D is uncertain. V was shortened by 0 bases and J by 0 bases, with 7 bases between the two germline ends. The CDR3 length is 14 residues. Germline V lookup: CDR1 SQVTM, CDR2 ANQGSEA. The CDR3 spells CSVEEVISTDTQYF. DNA for the CDR3: TGCAGCGTTGAAGAGGTTATTAGCACAGATACGCAGTATTTT.

Note on this clone: Other DNA sequences of this sample code for an identical CDR3. The chain combines TRBV10-3 with TRBJ2-7; D gene ambiguous. Per the germline V gene, CDR1 is ENHRY and CDR2 is SYGVKD. V lost 6 bases and J lost 0, with 3 bases in between. The CDR3 has 11 amino acids. The CDR3 protein is CAIRDSYEQYF. The CDR3 region has the DNA TGTGCCATCAGGGACTCCTACGAGCAGTACTTC.

This clone was seen a handful of times. This rearrangement joins TRBV4-2 to TRBJ2-1; D gene unclear. V dropped 4 bases and J dropped 0 bases, with 13 bases sitting between them. Germline V CDR1 and CDR2: LGHNA, YNFKEQ. This CDR3 region has 16 residues. The CDR3 sequence: CASSPLGVSSYNEQFF. In DNA form, the CDR3 reads TGTGCCAGCAGCCCGCTTGGCGTTAGCTCCTACAATGAGCAGTTCTTC.

The chain links TRBV29-1 to TRBJ2-3; the D gene is possibly TRBD1 (6 bases). Germline CDR1 is SQVTM and CDR2 is ANQGSEA. With 6 bases removed from V and 0 bases from J, the gap between germline ends came to 10 bases. This CDR3 spans 13 amino acids. CDR3 sequence (DNA): TGCAGCGTGGACAGTTCTAGCACAGATACGCAGTATTTT. Translating gives CSVDSSSTDTQYF.

The V gene is TRBV4-2, the J gene TRBJ2-1, with a weak D call TRBD2 (6 bases). In germline, CDR1 is LGHNA, CDR2 YNFKEQ. Between the trimmed V and J ends, which lost 0 bases and 7 bases, there was a span of 13 bases. This CDR3 has 15 residues. In DNA form, the CDR3 reads TGTGCCAGCAGCCAAGAGGGAGGCCCGGGGAATGAGCAGTTCTTC. This gives the protein CASSQEGGPGNEQFF.

This clone showed up just a few times. This chain uses TRBV25-1 with TRBJ2-5; D is uncertain. Between the trimmed V and J ends, which lost 0 bases and 5 bases, there was a span of 1 base. CDR3 length equals 11 residues. The germline V gene has CDR1 MGHDK and CDR2 SYGVNS. CDR3 region: CASSEYETQYF. CDR3 DNA: TGTGCCAGCAGTGAATACGAGACCCAGTACTTC.

This clone was detected a few times. This chain connects TRBV29-1 to TRBJ2-7; maybe TRBD2 (6 bases). The germline V gene encodes CDR1 SQVTM and CDR2 ANQGSEA. V shed 4 bases and J shed 4 bases, with 17 bases lying between them. CDR3 length: 14 amino acids. Here the CDR3 reads CSVGRRLGDYEQYF. For the CDR3, the DNA is TGCAGCGTTGGTCGTAGACTAGGAGATTACGAGCAGTACTTC.